Listed here are 19 T cell receptor beta chains from one sample, sequenced in a study of cytomegalovirus exposure and HLA in healthy donors. With 60 Vbeta and 13 Jbeta primers, the PCR was carried out. Sequencing was performed with immunoSEQ multiplex PCR; in TCRdb, only in-frame clones are kept and a portion is missing. Counted here are roughly 190,000 clones, roughly 80% occurring once; the ten biggest clones make up 3.1%. Sequenced input: PBMCs. The receptors here all came from a woman aged 30 to 39 in good health and CMV-seropositive.

CDR3 region: CASSFLAGANYEQYF. DNA for the CDR3: TGTGCCAGCAGCTTTCTAGCGGGAGCCAACTACGAGCAGTACTTC. This chain links TRBV7-2 with TRBJ2-7; 10 nucleotides match TRBD2. Germline values: CDR1 SGHTA, CDR2 FQGNSA. CDR3 size: 15 residues. V was clipped by 3 bases and J by 3 bases; unmatched bases: 5.

This chain connects TRBV10-3 to TRBJ2-7; D perhaps matches TRBD1 (6 bases). The ends were cut back, 6 bases at V and 4 bases at J, with 13 bases in the middle. The CDR3 extends over 13 amino acids. CDR1 is ENHRY, CDR2 SYGVKD, per germline. The CDR3 is CAIRDSETYEQYF. Here the CDR3 DNA reads TGTGCCATCAGGGACAGTGAAACTTACGAGCAGTACTTC.

The chain couples TRBV6-1 to TRBJ1-1; no reliable D call. The CDR3 sequence is 13 residues long. Germline-derived CDR1 and CDR2 are MNHNS and SASEGT. Trimming shortened V by 6 bases and J by 0 bases, and 8 bases separated the two germline ends. The CDR3 loop is CASRAGLNTEAFF. The CDR3 nucleotides read TGTGCCAGCAGGGCGGGGTTGAACACTGAAGCTTTCTTT.

This clone occurred a few times. The chain couples TRBV11-3 to TRBJ2-7, with D maybe TRBD1 (6 bases). This CDR3 has 12 amino acids. CDR1 is SGHNT and CDR2 is YENEEA in the germline V gene. Trimming took 1 base from V and 6 from J, leaving 7 bases between them. The CDR3 is CASSLGRGEQYF. CDR3 nucleotides: TGTGCCAGCAGCTTAGGCAGGGGCGAGCAGTACTTC.

This clone was seen just once. This chain joins TRBV6-1 and TRBJ1-2; 7 bases are shared with TRBD1. The CDR3 has 15 residues. The V segment lost 4 bases and the J segment 1 base; nucleotides outside the gene matches: 6. Germline V CDR1 and CDR2: MNHNS, SASEGT. The CDR3 spells CASSGYNRGNYGYTF. The CDR3 bases are TGTGCCAGCAGTGGATACAACAGGGGTAACTATGGCTACACCTTC.

The gene calls are TRBV2 and TRBJ1-5, with 7 positions matching TRBD1. Germline lookup yields CDR1 SNHLY and CDR2 FYNNEI. V was pared by 4 bases and J by 1 base, with 7 bases of the junction left unmatched. There are 16 residues in the CDR3. The CDR3 loop reads CASSVRGRGSNQPQHF. As DNA, the CDR3 is TGTGCCAGCAGTGTAAGGGGCAGGGGGAGCAATCAGCCCCAGCATTTT.

This chain uses TRBV2 with TRBJ2-7; 7 bases align to TRBD1. The CDR3 runs 13 residues. J lost 3 bases, V lost 6 bases, and 5 bases had no gene match. CDR1 SNHLY and CDR2 FYNNEI come from the germline V gene. CDR3 DNA: TGTGCCAGCAGAGGACAGGCTAACTACGAGCAGTACTTC. The encoded protein is CASRGQANYEQYF.

V usage is TRBV7-8 and J usage is TRBJ1-2; D perhaps matches TRBD1 (6 bases). CDR3 length equals 15 residues. Per germline, CDR1 SGHVS and CDR2 FQNEAQ. The ends were cut back, 1 base at V and 3 bases at J, with 12 bases in the middle. CDR3 nucleotide sequence: TGTGCCAGCAGCTTAGATCCAGGGGAGTACTATGGCTACACCTTC. This encodes CASSLDPGEYYGYTF.

J is TRBJ2-1 and V is TRBV10-3; 10 nucleotides line up with TRBD2. CDR3 size: 12 residues. J lost 8 bases, V lost 9 bases, and 4 bases had no gene match. CDR1 and CDR2 from the germline V gene are ENHRY and SYGVKD. CDR3 loop: CAIASGSDEQFF. The CDR3 nucleotides are TGTGCCATAGCTAGCGGGAGCGATGAGCAGTTCTTC.

The V and J genes are TRBV6-1 and TRBJ2-7, with D tentatively TRBD1 (6 bases). Germline values: CDR1 MNHNS, CDR2 SASEGT. Trimming took 6 bases from V and 3 from J, leaving 12 bases between them. CDR3 length: 13 amino acids. The CDR3 spells CASRKDSFYEQYF. The CDR3 DNA follows: TGTGCCAGCAGGAAGGACAGCTTCTACGAGCAGTACTTC.

The chain joins TRBV7-8 to TRBJ1-1, with 8 bases aligning to TRBD1. The CDR3 has 14 residues. V lost 5 bases and J lost 4; bases outside the gene matches: 6. Germline lookup yields CDR1 SGHVS and CDR2 FQNEAQ. The CDR3 spells CASSPRTGITEAFF. As DNA, the CDR3 is TGTGCCAGCAGCCCCCGGACAGGGATCACTGAAGCTTTCTTT.

This chain uses TRBV6-5 with TRBJ2-5; 7 bases align to TRBD2. The CDR3 is 14 residues long. V shed 6 bases, J shed 6 bases, and the junction held 10 bases outside the gene matches. The germline CDR1 and CDR2 sequences are MNHEY and SVGAGI. The CDR3 DNA sequence: TGTGCCAGCAGCATTGAAGCGGGAAGACAGACCCAGTACTTC. It specifies CASSIEAGRQTQYF.

This clone was seen a few times. The chain links TRBV28 to TRBJ2-5, with a possible D match to TRBD1 (6 bases). The CDR3 is made up of 16 amino acids. V was shortened by 2 bases and J by 0 bases, with 13 bases between the two germline ends. In germline, CDR1 is MDHEN, CDR2 SYDVKM. The CDR3 nucleotides are TGTGCCAGCAGTTTACCAGGGGACACCTACCAAGAGACCCAGTACTTC. Its protein is CASSLPGDTYQETQYF.

The V and J genes are TRBV9 and TRBJ1-4; no clear D gene. The CDR3 totals 14 residues. Looked up from germline, CDR1 is SGDLS and CDR2 is YYNGEE. V lost 0 bases, J lost 2 bases, and 5 bases lay in between. The CDR3 here is CASSVGRTNEKLFF. The CDR3 DNA sequence: TGTGCCAGCAGCGTAGGGCGGACTAATGAAAAACTGTTTTTT.

The table lists this clone with a count of one. The chain links TRBV29-1 to TRBJ1-1; D call uncertain. Trimming cost V 3 bases and J 0 bases, with 17 bases left between them. Germline lookup yields CDR1 SQVTM and CDR2 ANQGSEA. This CDR3 comprises 16 residues. The chain's CDR3 is CSVDTGMKVMNTEAFF. CDR3 coding DNA: TGCAGCGTTGACACCGGGATGAAGGTAATGAACACTGAAGCTTTCTTT.

This chain links TRBV6-6 with TRBJ2-5, with a tentative D call TRBD1 (5 bases). This CDR3 is 14 amino acids long. CDR1 and CDR2 from the germline V gene are MNHNY and SVGAGI (reference sequence). Trimming removed 6 bases at V and 4 bases at J, with 15 bases between. The CDR3 DNA sequence: TGTGCCAGCAGCCCCAGTGGCAGGGCAGAGACCCAGTACTTC. Protein: CASSPSGRAETQYF.

The chain recombines TRBV18 with TRBJ2-7, with D perhaps matching TRBD1 (6 bases). This CDR3 contains 13 residues. Germline assignment: CDR1 KGHSH and CDR2 LQKENI. V shed 6 bases and J shed 0 bases, with 9 bases lying between them. The CDR3: CASSMDSSYEQYF. The CDR3 DNA is TGTGCCAGCTCCATGGACAGCTCCTACGAGCAGTACTTC.

The V gene is TRBV19, the J gene TRBJ2-1, with D unclear. The germline gives CDR1 LNHDA, CDR2 SQIVND (reference sequence). The V gene lost 0 bases and the J gene lost 5 bases, with 8 bases spanning the gap. This CDR3 is built from 14 residues. CDR3 in DNA: TGTGCCAGTAGTATAGATAAGCTCAACAATGAGCAGTTCTTC. Protein sequence: CASSIDKLNNEQFF.

The chain has TRBV9 and TRBJ1-2; D ambiguous. The CDR3 consists of 15 residues. Germline V CDR1 and CDR2: SGDLS, YYNGEE. V lost 4 bases, J lost 4 bases, and 17 bases lay in between. In DNA, the CDR3 is TGTGCCAGCAGCTTACATGGGAGGACGGTCTATGGCTACACCTTC. It codes for CASSLHGRTVYGYTF.